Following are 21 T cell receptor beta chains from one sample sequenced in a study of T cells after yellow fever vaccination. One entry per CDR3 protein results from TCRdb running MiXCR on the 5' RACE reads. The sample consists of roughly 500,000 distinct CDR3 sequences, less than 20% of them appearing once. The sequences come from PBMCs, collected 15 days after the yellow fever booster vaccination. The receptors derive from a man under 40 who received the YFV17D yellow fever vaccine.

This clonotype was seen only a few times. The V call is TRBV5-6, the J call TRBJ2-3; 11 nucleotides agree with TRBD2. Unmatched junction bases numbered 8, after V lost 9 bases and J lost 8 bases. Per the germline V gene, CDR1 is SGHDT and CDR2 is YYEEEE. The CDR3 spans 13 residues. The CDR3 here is CATVLAGEPTQYF. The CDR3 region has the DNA TGTGCCACCGTACTAGCGGGAGAACCTACGCAGTATTTT. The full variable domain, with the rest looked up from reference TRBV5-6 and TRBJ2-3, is DAGVTQSPTHLIKTRGQQVTLRCSPKSGHDTVSWYQQALGQGPQFIFQYYEEEERQRGNFPDRFSGHQFPNYSSELNVNALLLGDSALYLCATVLAGEPTQYFGPGTRLTVL.

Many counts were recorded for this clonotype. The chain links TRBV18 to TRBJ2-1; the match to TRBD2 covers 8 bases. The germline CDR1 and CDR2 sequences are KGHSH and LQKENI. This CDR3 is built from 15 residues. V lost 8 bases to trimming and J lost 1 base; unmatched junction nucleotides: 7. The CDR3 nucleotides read TGTGCCAGCAGCCCGCCTAGCGGGTCCTACAATGAGCAGTTCTTC. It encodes CASSPPSGSYNEQFF.

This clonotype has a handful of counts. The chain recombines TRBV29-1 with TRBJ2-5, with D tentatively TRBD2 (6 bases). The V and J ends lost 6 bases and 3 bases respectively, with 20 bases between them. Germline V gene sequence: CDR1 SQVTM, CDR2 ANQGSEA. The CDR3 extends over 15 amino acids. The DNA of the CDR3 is TGCAGCGTAAAGTTGTTAGGGGTAGCGGAAGAGACCCAGTACTTC. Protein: CSVKLLGVAEETQYF.

This CDR3 is CASSISVSSYNEQFF. For the CDR3, the DNA is TGCGCCAGCAGCATTAGCGTAAGCTCCTACAATGAGCAGTTCTTC. The chain is built from TRBV5-1 and TRBJ2-1, with D tentatively TRBD2 (5 bases). Deletions cut 4 bases from V and 0 bases from J, with 11 bases between. This CDR3 has 15 residues. CDR1 SGHRS and CDR2 YFSETQ come from the germline V gene.

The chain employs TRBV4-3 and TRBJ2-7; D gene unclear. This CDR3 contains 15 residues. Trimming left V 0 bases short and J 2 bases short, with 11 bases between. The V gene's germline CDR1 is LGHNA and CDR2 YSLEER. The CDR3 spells CASSQDRGVTYEQYF. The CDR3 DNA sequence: TGCGCCAGCAGCCAAGATCGTGGCGTTACCTACGAGCAGTACTTC.

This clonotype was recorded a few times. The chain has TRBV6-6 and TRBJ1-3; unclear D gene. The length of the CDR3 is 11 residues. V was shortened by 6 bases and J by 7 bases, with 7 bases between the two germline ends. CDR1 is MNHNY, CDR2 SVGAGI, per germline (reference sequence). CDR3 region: CASSQQNTIYF. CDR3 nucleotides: TGTGCCAGCAGCCAACAGAACACCATATATTTT.

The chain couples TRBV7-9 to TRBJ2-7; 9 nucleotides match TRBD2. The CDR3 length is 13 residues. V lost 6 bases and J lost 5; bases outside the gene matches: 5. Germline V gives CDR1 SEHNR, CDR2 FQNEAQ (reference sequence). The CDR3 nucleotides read TGTGCCAGCAGACGCGCGGGAGGGAACGAGCAGTACTTC. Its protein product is CASRRAGGNEQYF.

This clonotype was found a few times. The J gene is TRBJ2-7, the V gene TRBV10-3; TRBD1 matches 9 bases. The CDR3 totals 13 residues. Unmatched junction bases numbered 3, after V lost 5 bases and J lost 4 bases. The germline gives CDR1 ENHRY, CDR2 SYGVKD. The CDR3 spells CAISTGTGYEQYF. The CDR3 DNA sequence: TGTGCCATCAGTACCGGGACAGGGTACGAGCAGTACTTC.

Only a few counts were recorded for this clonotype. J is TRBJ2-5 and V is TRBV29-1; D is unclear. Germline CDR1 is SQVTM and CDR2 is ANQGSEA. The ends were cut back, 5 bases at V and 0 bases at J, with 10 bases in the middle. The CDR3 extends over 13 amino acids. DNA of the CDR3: TGCAGCGTTCCCGGGTCTTACCAAGAGACCCAGTACTTC. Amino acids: CSVPGSYQETQYF.

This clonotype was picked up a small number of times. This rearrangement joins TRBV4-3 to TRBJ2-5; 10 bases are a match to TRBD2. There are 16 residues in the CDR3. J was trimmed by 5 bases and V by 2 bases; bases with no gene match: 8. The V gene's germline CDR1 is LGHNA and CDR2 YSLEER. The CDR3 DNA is TGCGCCAGCAGCCAATGGGGTAGCGGGAGGACGGAGACCCAGTACTTC. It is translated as CASSQWGSGRTETQYF.

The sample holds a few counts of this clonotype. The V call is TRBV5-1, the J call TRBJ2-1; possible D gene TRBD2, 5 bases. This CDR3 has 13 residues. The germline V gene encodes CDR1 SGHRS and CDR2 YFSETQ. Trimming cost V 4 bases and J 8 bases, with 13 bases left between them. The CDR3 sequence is CASSLEGFDEQFF. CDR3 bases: TGCGCCAGCAGCCTAGAGGGTTTCGATGAGCAGTTCTTC.

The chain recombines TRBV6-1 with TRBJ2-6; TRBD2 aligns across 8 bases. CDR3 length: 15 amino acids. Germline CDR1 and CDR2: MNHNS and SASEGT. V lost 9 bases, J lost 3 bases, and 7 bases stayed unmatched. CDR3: CASRGGFGGANVLTF. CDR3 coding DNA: TGTGCCAGTCGGGGGGGGTTTGGTGGGGCCAACGTCCTGACTTTC.

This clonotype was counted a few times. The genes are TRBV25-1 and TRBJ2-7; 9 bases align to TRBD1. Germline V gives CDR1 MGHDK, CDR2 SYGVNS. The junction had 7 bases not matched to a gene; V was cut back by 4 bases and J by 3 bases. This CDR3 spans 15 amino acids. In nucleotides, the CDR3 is TGTGCCAGCAGTGCCTCCCCGGGACAGGGCTACGAGCAGTACTTC. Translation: CASSASPGQGYEQYF.

The CDR3 region is CSAASGNTIYF. The DNA for the CDR3 is TGCAGCGCGGCCTCTGGAAACACCATATATTTT. The rearrangement links TRBV29-1 to TRBJ1-3; D gene ambiguous. CDR1 is SQVTM, CDR2 ANQGSEA, per germline. Trimming shortened V by 7 bases and J by 0 bases, and 4 bases separated the two germline ends. There are 11 residues in the CDR3.

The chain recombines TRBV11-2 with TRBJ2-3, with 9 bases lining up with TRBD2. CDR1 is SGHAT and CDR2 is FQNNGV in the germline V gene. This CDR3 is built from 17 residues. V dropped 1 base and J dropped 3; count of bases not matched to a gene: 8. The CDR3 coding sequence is TGTGCCAGCAGCTTAGGGGCGGGAGGGAAGAGGACAGATACGCAGTATTTT. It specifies CASSLGAGGKRTDTQYF.

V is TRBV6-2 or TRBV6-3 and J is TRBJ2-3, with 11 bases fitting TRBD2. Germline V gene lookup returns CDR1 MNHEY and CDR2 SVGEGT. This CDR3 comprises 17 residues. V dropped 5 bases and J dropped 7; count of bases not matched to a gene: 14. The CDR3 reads CASSPQGASGRRNTQYF. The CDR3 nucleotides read TGTGCCAGCAGTCCCCAGGGGGCTAGCGGGAGGAGGAATACGCAGTATTTT.

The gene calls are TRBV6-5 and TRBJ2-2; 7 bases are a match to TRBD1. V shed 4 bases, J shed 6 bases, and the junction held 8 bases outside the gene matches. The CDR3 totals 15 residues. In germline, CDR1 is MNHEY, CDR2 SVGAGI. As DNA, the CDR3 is TGTGCCAGCAGTTCGGGGACAGTACCGTCCGGGGAGCTGTTTTTT. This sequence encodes CASSSGTVPSGELFF.

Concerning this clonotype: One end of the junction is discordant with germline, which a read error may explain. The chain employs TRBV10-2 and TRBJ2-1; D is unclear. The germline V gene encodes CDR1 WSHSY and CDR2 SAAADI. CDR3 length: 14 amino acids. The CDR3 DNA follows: TGCGCCAGCAGTGAGTCGATAGGGCCCCTCTCTGGGGTCTTC. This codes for CASSESIGPLSGVF.

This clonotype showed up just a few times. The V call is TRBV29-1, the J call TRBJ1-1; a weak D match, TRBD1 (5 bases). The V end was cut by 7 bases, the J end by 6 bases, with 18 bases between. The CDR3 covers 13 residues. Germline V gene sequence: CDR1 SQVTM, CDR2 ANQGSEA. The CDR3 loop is CSAMRGVGAEAFF. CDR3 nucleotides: TGCAGCGCCATGCGGGGGGTTGGGGCTGAAGCTTTCTTT.

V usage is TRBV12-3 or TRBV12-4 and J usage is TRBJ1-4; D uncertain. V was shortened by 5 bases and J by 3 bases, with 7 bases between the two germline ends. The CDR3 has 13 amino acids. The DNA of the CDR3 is TGTGCCAGCAGTAATAGTCCTAATGAAAAACTGTTTTTT. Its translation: CASSNSPNEKLFF.

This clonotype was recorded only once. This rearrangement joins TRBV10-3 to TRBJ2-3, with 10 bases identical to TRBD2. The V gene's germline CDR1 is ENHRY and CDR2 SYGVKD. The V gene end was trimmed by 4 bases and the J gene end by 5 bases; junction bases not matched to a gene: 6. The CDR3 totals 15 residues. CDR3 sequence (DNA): TGTGCCATCAGTGGGGCTAGCGGGAGTGGAGATACGCAGTATTTT. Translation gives CAISGASGSGDTQYF.